This T cell receptor (beta chain) was recovered during a study of cytomegalovirus exposure and HLA in healthy donors. Study-level background: An earlier analysis found some 120 million unique TCR beta sequences from about 179 million T cells.

With regard to this clone: Its antigen is unidentified.

13 Jbeta primers and 60 Vbeta primers were used for the PCR. Data came from immunoSEQ multiplex PCR; TCRdb stores just in-frame clones and leaves some out. The sample yields 100,000 to 150,000 clones, around 80% seen once. V lost 4 bases and J lost 0, with 13 bases in between. CDR1 is SGHNT and CDR2 is YYREEE in the germline V gene (reference sequence). The CDR3 is 15 amino acids. Study outcomes and limitations: The presence/absence work took it that sequencing depth was about the same across donors. Available immune exposure information was restricted to CMV serostatus only. Overall, approximately 150 TCR beta chains were annotated as cytomegalovirus-associated.

The sample taken for sequencing was PBMCs. The clonotype originates from a man in his forties or fifties in good health and CMV-seronegative. The chain is built from TRBV5-4 and TRBJ1-1; the D is unclear. CDR3 in DNA: TGTGCCAGCAGCCTACCGGGTGTGTTGAACACTGAAGCTTTCTTT. Translating gives CASSLPGVLNTEAFF.